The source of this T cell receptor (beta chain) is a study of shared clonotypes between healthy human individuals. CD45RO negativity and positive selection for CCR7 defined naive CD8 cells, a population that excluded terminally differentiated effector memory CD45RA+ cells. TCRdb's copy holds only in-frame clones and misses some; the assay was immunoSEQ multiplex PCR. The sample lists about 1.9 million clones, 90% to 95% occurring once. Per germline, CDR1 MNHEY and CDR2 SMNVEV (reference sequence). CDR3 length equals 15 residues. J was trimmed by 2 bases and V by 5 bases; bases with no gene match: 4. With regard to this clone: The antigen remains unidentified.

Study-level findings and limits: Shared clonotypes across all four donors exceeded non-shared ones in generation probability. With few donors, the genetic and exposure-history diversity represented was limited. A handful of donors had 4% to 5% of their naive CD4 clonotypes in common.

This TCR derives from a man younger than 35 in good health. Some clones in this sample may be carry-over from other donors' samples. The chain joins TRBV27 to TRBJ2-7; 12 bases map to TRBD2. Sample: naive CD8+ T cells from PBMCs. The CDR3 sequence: CASSASGRAPYEQYF. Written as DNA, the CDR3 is TGTGCCAGCAGTGCTAGCGGGAGGGCCCCCTACGAGCAGTACTTC.